This T cell receptor beta chain was retrieved from a study of Ad26.COV2.S vaccination and SARS-CoV-2 variants. The treatment was: some 20 received Ad26.COV2.S at low or high dose, single or two shots; several received placebo; per-sample allocation not given. Specimen acquisition occurred on day 63 following the initial vaccine or placebo injection. Method: immunoSEQ multiplex PCR; TCRdb's copy keeps in-frame clones and lacks some. The data contain 300,000 to 400,000 clones, roughly nine tenths of them singletons. This receptor was taken from a person aged 18 to 65 who received the Ad26.COV2.S COVID-19 vaccine or a placebo. The sample consisted of peripheral blood, taken in a trial of Ad26.COV2.S vaccine versus placebo.

CDR3 sequence reads: CASSASGTVNTGELFF. In DNA form, the CDR3 reads TGTGCCAGCAGCGCGAGTGGGACAGTGAACACCGGGGAGCTGTTTTTT. The chain uses TRBV9 and TRBJ2-2; TRBD1 aligns across 7 bases. V shed 3 bases, J shed 1 base, and the junction held 6 bases outside the gene matches. Germline V gene sequence: CDR1 SGDLS, CDR2 YYNGEE. The CDR3 runs to 16 residues.